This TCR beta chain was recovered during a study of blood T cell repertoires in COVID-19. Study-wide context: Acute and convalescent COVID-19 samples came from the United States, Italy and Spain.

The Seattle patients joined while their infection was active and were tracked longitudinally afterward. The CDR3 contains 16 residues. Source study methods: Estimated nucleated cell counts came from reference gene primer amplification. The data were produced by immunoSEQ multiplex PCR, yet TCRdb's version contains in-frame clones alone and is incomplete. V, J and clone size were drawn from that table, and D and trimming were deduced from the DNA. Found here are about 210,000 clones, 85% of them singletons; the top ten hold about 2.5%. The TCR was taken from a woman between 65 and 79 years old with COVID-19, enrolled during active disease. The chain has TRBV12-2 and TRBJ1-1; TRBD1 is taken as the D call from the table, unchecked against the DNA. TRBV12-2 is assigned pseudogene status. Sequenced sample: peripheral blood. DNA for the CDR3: TGTGCAAGTCGCCCACGGGACACCCAGCCGAACACTGAAGCTTTCTTT. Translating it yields CASRPRDTQPNTEAFF.